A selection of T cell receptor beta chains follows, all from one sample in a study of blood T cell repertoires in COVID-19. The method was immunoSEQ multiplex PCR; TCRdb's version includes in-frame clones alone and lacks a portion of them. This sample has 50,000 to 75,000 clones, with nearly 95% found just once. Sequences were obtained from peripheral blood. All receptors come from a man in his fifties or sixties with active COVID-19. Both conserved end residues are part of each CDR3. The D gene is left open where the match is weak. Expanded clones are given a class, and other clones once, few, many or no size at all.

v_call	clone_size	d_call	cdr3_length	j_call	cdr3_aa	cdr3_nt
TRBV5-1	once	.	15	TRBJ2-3	CASSLRGARTDTQYF	TGCGCCAGCAGCTTGCGGGGGGCGCGCACAGATACGCAGTATTTT
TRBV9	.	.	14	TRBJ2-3	CASSFSGHTDTQYF	TGTGCCAGCAGTTTTAGCGGCCACACAGATACGCAGTATTTT
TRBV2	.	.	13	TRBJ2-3	CASRAEVTDTQYF	TGTGCCAGCAGGGCAGAGGTCACAGATACGCAGTATTTT
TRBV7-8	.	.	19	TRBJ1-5	CASSLAPVALPYSNQPQHF	TGTGCCAGCAGCTTAGCGCCTGTGGCACTACCCTATAGCAATCAGCCCCAGCATTTT
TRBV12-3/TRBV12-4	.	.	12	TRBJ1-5	CASTLSNQPQHF	TGTGCCAGCACCCTGAGCAATCAGCCCCAGCATTTT
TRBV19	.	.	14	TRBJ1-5	CASSIVALNQPQHF	TGTGCCAGTAGTATAGTGGCCCTGAATCAGCCCCAGCATTTT
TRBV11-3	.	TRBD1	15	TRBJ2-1	CASSFPFRGQNEQFF	TGTGCCAGCAGCTTCCCTTTCAGGGGGCAAAATGAGCAGTTCTTC
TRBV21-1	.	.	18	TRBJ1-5	CASSSDDYSADSNQPQHF	TGTGCCAGCAGCTCTGACGACTACTCGGCAGATAGCAATCAGCCCCAGCATTTT
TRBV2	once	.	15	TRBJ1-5	CASSTPKKINQPQHF	TGTGCCAGCAGTACCCCTAAGAAAATTAATCAGCCCCAGCATTTT
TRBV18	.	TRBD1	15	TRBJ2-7	CASSPRQGAYYEQYF	TGTGCCAGCTCACCCAGACAGGGGGCGTACTACGAGCAGTACTTC
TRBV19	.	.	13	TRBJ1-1	CASSISTDTEAFF	TGTGCCAGTAGTATTTCGACAGACACTGAAGCTTTCTTT
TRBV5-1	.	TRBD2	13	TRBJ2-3	CAGGGSPGDTQYF	TGCGCCGGCGGCGGGAGCCCCGGGGATACGCAGTATTTT
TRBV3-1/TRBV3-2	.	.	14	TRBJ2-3	CASSQGTATDTQYF	TGTGCCAGCAGCCAAGGGACAGCTACAGATACGCAGTATTTT
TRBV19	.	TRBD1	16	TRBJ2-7	CASSNVRQGGSYEQYF	TGTGCCAGTAGTAACGTCCGACAGGGGGGGTCCTACGAGCAGTACTTC
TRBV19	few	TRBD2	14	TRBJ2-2	CASSDDRGVGELFF	TGTGCCAGTAGTGACGATCGGGGGGTCGGGGAGCTGTTTTTT
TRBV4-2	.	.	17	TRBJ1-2	CASSQDLTARQSYGYTF	TGTGCCAGCAGCCAAGATCTAACCGCCCGACAGTCATATGGCTACACCTTC
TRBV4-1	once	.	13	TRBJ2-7	CASSEGYSYEQYF	TGCGCCAGCAGCGAGGGTTATTCTTACGAGCAGTACTTC
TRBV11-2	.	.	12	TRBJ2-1	CASSLGSNEQFF	TGTGCCAGCAGCTTAGGGAGCAATGAGCAGTTCTTC
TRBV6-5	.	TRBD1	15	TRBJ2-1	CASSYSQGAYNEQFF	TGTGCCAGCAGTTACTCCCAGGGGGCTTACAATGAGCAGTTCTTC
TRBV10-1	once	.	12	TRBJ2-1	CASSDGAHEQFF	TGCGCCAGCAGTGATGGGGCACATGAGCAGTTCTTC
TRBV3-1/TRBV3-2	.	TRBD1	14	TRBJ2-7	CASSPGQGPYEQYF	TGTGCCAGCAGCCCTGGACAGGGACCATACGAGCAGTACTTC
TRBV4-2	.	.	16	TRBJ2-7	CASSQVFGAEAYEQYF	TGTGCCAGCAGCCAAGTATTCGGAGCGGAAGCCTACGAGCAGTACTTC
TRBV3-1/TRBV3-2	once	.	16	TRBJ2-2	CASSQEQTGLAGELFF	TGTGCCAGCAGCCAGGAGCAAACTGGATTGGCCGGGGAGCTGTTTTTT
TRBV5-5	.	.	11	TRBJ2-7	CASSSTYEQYF	TGTGCCAGCAGCTCCACCTACGAGCAGTACTTC
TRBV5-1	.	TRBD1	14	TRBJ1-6	CASSDGQGNSPLHF	TGCGCCAGCAGCGACGGACAGGGCAATTCACCCCTCCACTTT
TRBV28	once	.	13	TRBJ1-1	CASKSVMNTEAFF	TGTGCCAGCAAATCAGTTATGAACACTGAAGCTTTCTTT
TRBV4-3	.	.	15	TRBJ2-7	CASSPVRGVSYEQYF	TGCGCCAGCAGCCCAGTCAGGGGGGTCTCCTACGAGCAGTACTTC
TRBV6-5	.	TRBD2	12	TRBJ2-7	CASRIEGREEYF	TGTGCCAGCCGGATAGAGGGGCGGGAGGAGTACTTC
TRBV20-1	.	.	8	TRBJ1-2	CSTAGYTF	TGCAGTACAGCTGGCTACACCTTC
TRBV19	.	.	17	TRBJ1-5	CASSSVATTSGNQPQHF	TGTGCCAGTAGTTCAGTAGCAACTACCTCTGGCAATCAGCCCCAGCATTTT
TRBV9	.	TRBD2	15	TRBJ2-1	CASSVSGSSGNEQFF	TGTGCCAGCAGCGTTAGCGGGAGTTCTGGTAATGAGCAGTTCTTC
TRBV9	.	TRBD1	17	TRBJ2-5	CASSPSSRGTPGETQYF	TGTGCCAGCAGCCCAAGTTCCAGGGGGACGCCCGGAGAGACCCAGTACTTC
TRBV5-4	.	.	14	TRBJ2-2	CASRGSSNTGELFF	TGTGCCAGTAGGGGGTCCTCGAACACCGGGGAGCTGTTTTTT